The sequence of this T cell receptor (beta chain) was determined in a study of shared T cell receptors in the human thymus (dated by TCRdb to the early 2020s). Concerning the study at large: The study investigated the way shared, self-reactive T-cell receptor alpha chains are produced in the human thymus.

This clone was seen more than once but under ten times. Its antigen is currently not known. No clone much larger than this one lies a single base away; base qualities are absent. This sample includes further DNA sequences coding for the same CDR3. The library was made by the immunoSEQ multiplex PCR assay. What TCRdb holds here is the immuneACCESS table cut down to in-frame rearrangements. Part of the clones is not present; checked against another copy, under half of the missing clones reflect an unresolved V gene, and the others are unexplained. This sample comprises about 540,000 clones, 70% to 80% of them detected only once. The ten largest clonotypes hold around 0.013% of the sample. Trimming removed 3 bases from V and 6 bases from J, leaving 6 bases between the germline ends. According to the germline V gene (reference sequence), CDR1 reads LNHDA and CDR2 reads SQIVND. From its cysteine to its phenylalanine, the CDR3 spans 12 amino acids. CDR3 DNA only is kept here, 36 bases in frame from base 1.

This sample also belongs to another study, concerning human thymus T cells. As the second publication notes: In Finland, the donors were immunologically healthy infants who were having open corrective cardiac surgery for congenital heart defects. The thymus tissue came from surgical resects taken out during corrective cardiac surgery. Biased V and J gene segment usage appeared to be present in both thymic and peripheral blood repertoires. The related research found that thymic TCR repertoires overlapped highly between unrelated individuals. TCR alpha and beta repertoires from roughly eight infant thymus samples and four related peripheral blood samples were characterized in the study. The infant donors were about 7 to 244 days old, and the cohort included six or seven males and two females. Thymocytes were released mechanically from tissue and stored at -70 °C as pellets of roughly 8.5-32 million cells. A QIAsymphony instrument was used to extract genomic DNA from the frozen cell pellets. The immunoSEQ multiplex PCR assay was used to amplify the TCRB and TCRAD loci from a standardized amount of quality-controlled genomic DNA. The amplicons covered the V(D)J region and were long enough to include the CDR3 and to identify the V and J genes. Through the commercial immunoSEQ service, the amplicons were sequenced on an Illumina platform. Corrections for primer bias and sequencing errors followed previously described methods, while TCRAD and TCRB definitions were based on the IMGT database. immunoSEQ Analyzer 3.0 and VDJTools were used for repertoire analysis, which covered basic statistics, V/J segment usage, diversity estimates, rarefaction and pairwise overlap. Diversity was estimated using the Chao1, ChaoE, Efron-Thisted, Shannon and inverse Simpson indices, and was also estimated on datasets down-sampled to the size of the smallest sample. Repertoire overlap was assessed by strict matching of CDR3 nucleotide sequence, V gene and J gene, and clustering was done by Jaccard-based multidimensional scaling. On average, thymus samples gave 750,000 to 950,000 unique TCRB clonotypes, whereas blood samples gave 75,000 to 95,000.

The TCR originated in a boy younger than two with a congenital heart defect. Donor details come from another sample of the same person, matched by shared clones. Sequencing input: thymocytes. Here the chain combines TRBV19 and TRBJ1-5; the D segment cannot be called with confidence. The CDR3 corresponds to CASSIRGQPQHF. The DNA sequence is as follows: TGTGCCAGTAGTATCAGAGGTCAGCCCCAGCATTTT.